The clone carrying this T cell receptor beta chain was counted ten times or more. Its antigen is still unknown. This specimen comes from a study of identical twins. General observations from the study: Models, which agreed with sharing between unrelated individuals, nonetheless underestimated the out-of-frame TCR alpha sharing seen in monozygotic twins. Some out-of-frame alpha sequences were shared by twins, and these showed excess low generation probability. Beta clonotypes that were abundant in cord blood contained fewer insertions, a pattern absent from memory repertoires.

The CDR3 extends over 14 amino acids. Germline V CDR1 and CDR2: DFQATT, SNEGSKA (reference sequence). Trimming shortened V by 0 bases and J by 1 base, and 7 bases separated the two germline ends. Template switching introduced a universal primer site, and the cDNA bore unique molecular identifiers. TCRdb recomputed calls from the 5' RACE reads with MiXCR, one row per CDR3 protein. The sample holds about 210,000 distinct CDR3 sequences; roughly 10% are singletons and the top ten take about 5.5%. The V and J genes are TRBV20-1 and TRBJ2-1; D is undetermined. The origin of this receptor is a woman aged 18-29 years in good health. The source material was memory (CD45RO+) T cells sorted from blood. Here the CDR3 DNA reads TGCAGTGCTAGAGATTTGACTTCCTACAATGAGCAGTTCTTC. Its translation: CSARDLTSYNEQFF.